Below are 13 T cell receptor beta chains sequenced from a single sample in a study of T cell repertoires in cytomegalovirus infection. Each CDR3 protein is one row after TCRdb ran MiXCR on the reads. The sample contains 400,000 or so distinct CDR3 sequences, 15% to 20% of which appear only once. The sequencing sample was made of PBMCs. The receptors were gathered from a human donor in good health (CMV status not recorded). Some clones in this sample may be carry-over from other donors' samples.

This clonotype has a handful of counts. The rearrangement joins TRBV6-8 to TRBJ1-1; D unresolved. Trimming removed 4 bases at V and 4 bases at J, with 10 bases between. Looked up from germline, CDR1 is MNHGY and CDR2 is SAAAGT. The CDR3 contains 13 residues. The CDR3 loop reads CASSFGQSTEAFF. DNA for the CDR3: TGTGCCAGCAGTTTCGGGCAGAGCACTGAAGCTTTCTTT.

This clonotype appeared many times. DNA for the CDR3: TGTGCCAGCAGCCCTACTTTGCGGGACCACACAGATACGCAGTATTTT. It codes for CASSPTLRDHTDTQYF. The rearrangement uses TRBV7-2 and TRBJ2-3; weak D call: TRBD2 (6 bases). V was cut by 5 bases and J by 2 bases, with 17 bases left in between. Germline lookup yields CDR1 SGHTA and CDR2 FQGNSA. The CDR3 runs 16 residues.

This sequence joins TRBV5-4 and TRBJ1-1; D call uncertain. CDR3 length: 14 amino acids. In germline, CDR1 is SGHNT, CDR2 YYREEE (reference sequence). Between the trimmed V and J ends, which lost 1 base and 2 bases, there was a span of 9 bases. The CDR3 nucleotides read TGTGCCAGCAGCTTGCCTACCCCTAACACTGAAGCTTTCTTT. The encoded protein is CASSLPTPNTEAFF.

The gene calls are TRBV12-3 or TRBV12-4 and TRBJ1-1, with TRBD1 as a possible D gene (5 bases). V lost 3 bases to trimming and J lost 2 bases, with 10 bases between them. This CDR3 spans 14 amino acids. The chain's CDR3 is CASSFSGGNTEAFF. CDR3 sequence (DNA): TGTGCCAGCAGTTTTAGTGGGGGAAACACTGAAGCTTTCTTT.

In this sample, this clonotype turned up many times. V and J are TRBV7-8 and TRBJ2-5; D could derive from TRBD1 or TRBD2 (6 bases each). V was shortened by 3 bases and J by 5 bases, with 19 bases between the two germline ends. The V gene's germline CDR1 is SGHVS and CDR2 FQNEAQ. There are 16 residues in the CDR3. This CDR3 reads CASSLTVGGRAETQYF. The DNA for the CDR3 is TGTGCCAGCAGCTTGACAGTGGGGGGCAGGGCGGAGACCCAGTACTTC.

This clonotype was counted only a few times. The chain employs TRBV20-1 and TRBJ1-1, with D uncertain. V lost 0 bases to trimming and J lost 3 bases, with 8 bases between them. Germline V gene sequence: CDR1 DFQATT, CDR2 SNEGSKA (reference sequence). The CDR3 is made up of 13 amino acids. The CDR3 loop reads CSARDMEDTEAFF. CDR3 coding DNA: TGCAGTGCTAGAGACATGGAGGACACTGAAGCTTTCTTT.

The rearrangement uses TRBV14 and TRBJ2-7; D unclear. The V and J ends lost 0 bases and 4 bases respectively, with 4 bases between them. The germline V gene encodes CDR1 SGHDN and CDR2 FVKESK. The CDR3 is made up of 12 amino acids. This chain's CDR3 is CASSQDRYEQYF. DNA of the CDR3: TGTGCCAGCAGCCAAGATAGGTACGAGCAGTACTTC. Using reference TRBV14 and TRBJ2-7 for the parts outside the CDR3, the full variable domain is EAGVTQFPSHSVIEKGQTVTLRCDPISGHDNLYWYRRVMGKEIKFLLHFVKESKQDESGMPNNRFLAERTGGTYSTLKVQPAELEDSGVYFCASSQDRYEQYFGPGTRLTVT.

This clonotype was observed a few times. This CDR3 reads CASSFGQRTDTQYF. CDR3 nucleotide sequence: TGTGCCAGCAGCTTCGGACAGCGCACAGATACGCAGTATTTT. J is TRBJ2-3 and V is TRBV7-2; D is perhaps TRBD1 (6 bases). Trimming left V 3 bases short and J 1 base short, with 8 bases between. Germline CDR1 reads SGHTA; CDR2 reads FQGNSA. The CDR3 is 14 residues long.

There are a few counts of this clonotype. In DNA, the CDR3 is TGTGCCAGCAGCCCGGACTTTAAAAGAGAGAACACTGAAGCTTTCTTT. Amino acid sequence: CASSPDFKRENTEAFF. J is TRBJ1-1 and V is TRBV12-3 or TRBV12-4; D is undetermined. Trimming pared 6 bases from V and 1 base from J, leaving 18 bases between. This CDR3 is built from 16 residues.

This clonotype has at least ten counts. This sequence joins TRBV12-3 or TRBV12-4 and TRBJ1-2; a weak D match, TRBD1 (5 bases). This CDR3 contains 15 residues. The V end was cut by 6 bases, the J end by 8 bases, with 22 bases between. The CDR3 sequence: CASSPVGLRPRGYTF. The CDR3 DNA sequence: TGTGCCAGCAGCCCAGTGGGACTGCGCCCCAGAGGCTACACCTTC.

In this sample, this clonotype turned up a few times. The chain has TRBV6-8 and TRBJ2-1; D unclear. Germline V gives CDR1 MNHGY, CDR2 SAAAGT. Trimming took 0 bases from V and 5 from J, leaving 14 bases between them. The CDR3 length is 16 residues. The CDR3 nucleotides are TGTGCCAGCAGTTACTCGAGTGCACGAAGAGACAATGAGCAGTTCTTC. It encodes CASSYSSARRDNEQFF.

This chain uses TRBV6-1 with TRBJ2-4; TRBD2 aligns across 11 bases. The CDR3 contains 18 residues. Germline trimming cut 2 bases from V and 0 bases from J; bases unmatched to any gene: 6. Germline CDR1 and CDR2: MNHNS and SASEGT. CDR3 region: CASSELAGGILAKNIQYF. Written as DNA, the CDR3 is TGTGCCAGCAGTGAACTAGCGGGGGGCATACTAGCCAAAAACATTCAGTACTTC.

This clonotype occurred many times. The chain joins TRBV7-2 to TRBJ2-3, with D possibly being TRBD2 (5 bases). This CDR3 is 13 amino acids long. Trimming pared 5 bases from V and 5 bases from J, leaving 11 bases between. Germline V gives CDR1 SGHTA, CDR2 FQGNSA. CDR3 bases: TGTGCCAGCAGCCAAGGGAGCGGAGATACGCAGTATTTT. Its protein product is CASSQGSGDTQYF. The complete variable domain, with remaining parts taken from reference TRBV7-2 and TRBJ2-3, reads GAGVSQSPSNKVTEKGKDVELRCDPISGHTALYWYRQSLGQGLEFLIYFQGNSAPDKSGLPSDRFSAERTGGSVSTLTIQRTQQEDSAVYLCASSQGSGDTQYFGPGTRLTVL.